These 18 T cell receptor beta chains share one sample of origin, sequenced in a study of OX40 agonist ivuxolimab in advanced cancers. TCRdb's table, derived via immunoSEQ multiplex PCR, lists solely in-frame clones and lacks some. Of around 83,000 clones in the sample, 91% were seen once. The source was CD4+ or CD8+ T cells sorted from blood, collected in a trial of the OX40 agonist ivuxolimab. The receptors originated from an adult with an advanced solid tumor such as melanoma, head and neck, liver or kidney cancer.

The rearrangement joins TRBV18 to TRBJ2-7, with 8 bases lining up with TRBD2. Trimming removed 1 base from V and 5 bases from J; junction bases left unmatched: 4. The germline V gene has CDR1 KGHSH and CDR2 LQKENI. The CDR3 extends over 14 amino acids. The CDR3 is CASSPQGLVNEQYF. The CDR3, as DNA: TGTGCCAGCTCACCACAGGGACTAGTCAACGAGCAGTACTTC.

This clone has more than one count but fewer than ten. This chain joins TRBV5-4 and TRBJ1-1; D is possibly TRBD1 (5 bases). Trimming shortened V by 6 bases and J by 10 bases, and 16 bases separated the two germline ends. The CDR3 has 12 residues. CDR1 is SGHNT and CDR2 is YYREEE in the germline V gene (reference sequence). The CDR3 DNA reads TGTGCCAGCACCGGTGGGGGTATCGGAGCTTTCTTT. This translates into CASTGGGIGAFF.

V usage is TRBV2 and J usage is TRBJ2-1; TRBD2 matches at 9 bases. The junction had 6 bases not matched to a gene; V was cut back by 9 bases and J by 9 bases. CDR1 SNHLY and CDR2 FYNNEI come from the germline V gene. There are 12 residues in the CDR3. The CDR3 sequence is CARRLAGSEQFF. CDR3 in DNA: TGTGCCAGGAGGCTAGCGGGATCTGAGCAGTTCTTC. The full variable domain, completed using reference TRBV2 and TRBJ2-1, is EPEVTQTPSHQVTQMGQEVILRCVPISNHLYFYWYRQILGQKVEFLVSFYNNEISEKSEIFDDQFSVERPDGSNFTLKIRSTKLEDSAMYFCARRLAGSEQFFGPGTRLTVL.

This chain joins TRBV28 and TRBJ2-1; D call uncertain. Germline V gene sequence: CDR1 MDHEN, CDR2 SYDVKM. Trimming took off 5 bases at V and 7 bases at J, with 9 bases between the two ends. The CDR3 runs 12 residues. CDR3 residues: CASSPKVNEQFF. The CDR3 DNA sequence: TGTGCCAGCAGTCCAAAGGTTAATGAGCAGTTCTTC.

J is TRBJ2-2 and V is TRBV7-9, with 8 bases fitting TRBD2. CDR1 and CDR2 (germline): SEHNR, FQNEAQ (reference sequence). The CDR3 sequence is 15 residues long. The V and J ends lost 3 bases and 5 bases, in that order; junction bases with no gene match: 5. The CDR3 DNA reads TGTGCCAGCAGCTTCGGTCCGGGGGGGACCGGGGAGCTGTTTTTT. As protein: CASSFGPGGTGELFF.

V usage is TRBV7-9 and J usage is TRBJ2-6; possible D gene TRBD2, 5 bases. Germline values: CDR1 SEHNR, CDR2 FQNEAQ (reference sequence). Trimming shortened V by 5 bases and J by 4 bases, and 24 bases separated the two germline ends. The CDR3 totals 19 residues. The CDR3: CASSAPGMTTSWGANVLTF. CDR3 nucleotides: TGTGCCAGCAGCGCCCCCGGGATGACTACTTCGTGGGGGGCCAACGTCCTGACTTTC.

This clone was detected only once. The CDR3 reads CASRLTGGKNIQYF. The CDR3 region has the DNA TGTGCCAGCAGACTGACAGGGGGAAAAAACATTCAGTACTTC. The rearrangement uses TRBV7-2 and TRBJ2-4, with 9 bases identical to TRBD1. The CDR3 spans 14 residues. V was pared by 6 bases and J by 4 bases, with 4 bases of the junction left unmatched. The germline V gene encodes CDR1 SGHTA and CDR2 FQGNSA.

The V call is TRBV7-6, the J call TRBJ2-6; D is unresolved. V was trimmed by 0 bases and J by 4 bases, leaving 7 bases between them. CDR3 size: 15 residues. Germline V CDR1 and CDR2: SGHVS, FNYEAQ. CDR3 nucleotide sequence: TGTGCCAGCAGCTTAGCGGTGGGCGGGGCCAACGTCCTGACTTTC. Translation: CASSLAVGGANVLTF. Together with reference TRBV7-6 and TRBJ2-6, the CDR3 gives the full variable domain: GAGVSQSPRYKVTKRGQDVALRCDPISGHVSLYWYRQALGQGPEFLTYFNYEAQQDKSGLPNDRFSAERPEGSISTLTIQRTEQRDSAMYRCASSLAVGGANVLTFGAGSRLTVL.

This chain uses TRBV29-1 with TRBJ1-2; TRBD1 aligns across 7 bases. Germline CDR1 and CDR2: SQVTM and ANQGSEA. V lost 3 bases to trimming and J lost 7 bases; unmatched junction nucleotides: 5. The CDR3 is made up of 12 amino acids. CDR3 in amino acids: CSVDNRQGGYTF. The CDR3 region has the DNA TGCAGCGTTGATAACCGACAGGGTGGCTACACCTTC.

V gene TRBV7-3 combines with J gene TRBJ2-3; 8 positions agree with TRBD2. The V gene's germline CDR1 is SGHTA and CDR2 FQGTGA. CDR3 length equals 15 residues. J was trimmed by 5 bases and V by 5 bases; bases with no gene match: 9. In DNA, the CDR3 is TGTGCCAGCAGCCTACGATCGGGAGGGGGAGATACGCAGTATTTT. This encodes CASSLRSGGGDTQYF.

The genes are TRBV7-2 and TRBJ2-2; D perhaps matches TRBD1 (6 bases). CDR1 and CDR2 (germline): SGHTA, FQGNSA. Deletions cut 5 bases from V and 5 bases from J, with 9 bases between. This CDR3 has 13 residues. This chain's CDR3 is CASSLDRTGELFF. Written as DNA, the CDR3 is TGTGCCAGCAGCCTTGACAGGACCGGGGAGCTGTTTTTT. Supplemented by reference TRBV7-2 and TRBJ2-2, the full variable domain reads GAGVSQSPSNKVTEKGKDVELRCDPISGHTALYWYRQSLGQGLEFLIYFQGNSAPDKSGLPSDRFSAERTGGSVSTLTIQRTQQEDSAVYLCASSLDRTGELFFGEGSRLTVL.

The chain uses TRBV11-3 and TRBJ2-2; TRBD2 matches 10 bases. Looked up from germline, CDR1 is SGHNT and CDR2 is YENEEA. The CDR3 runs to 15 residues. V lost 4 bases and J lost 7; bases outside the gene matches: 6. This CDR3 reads CASSSSGRVNGELFF. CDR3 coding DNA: TGTGCCAGCAGCTCTAGCGGGAGAGTTAACGGGGAGCTGTTTTTT.

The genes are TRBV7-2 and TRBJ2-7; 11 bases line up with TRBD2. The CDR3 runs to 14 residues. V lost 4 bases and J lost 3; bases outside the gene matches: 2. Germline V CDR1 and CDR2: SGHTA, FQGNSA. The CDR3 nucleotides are TGTGCCAGCAGCTCAACTAGCGGGAGCTACGAGCAGTACTTC. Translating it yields CASSSTSGSYEQYF.

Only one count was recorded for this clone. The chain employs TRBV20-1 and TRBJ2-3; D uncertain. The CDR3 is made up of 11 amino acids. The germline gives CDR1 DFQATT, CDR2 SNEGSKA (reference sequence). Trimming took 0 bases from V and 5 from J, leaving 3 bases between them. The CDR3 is CSARDVDTQYF. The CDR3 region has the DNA TGCAGTGCTAGAGATGTAGATACGCAGTATTTT.

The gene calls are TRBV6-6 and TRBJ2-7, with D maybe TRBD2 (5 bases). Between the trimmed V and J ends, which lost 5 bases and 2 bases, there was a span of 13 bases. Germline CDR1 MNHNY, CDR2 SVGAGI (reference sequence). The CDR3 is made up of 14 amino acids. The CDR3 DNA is TGTGCCAGCAGTACCGGGAACTCTGCCTACGAGCAGTACTTC. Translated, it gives CASSTGNSAYEQYF.

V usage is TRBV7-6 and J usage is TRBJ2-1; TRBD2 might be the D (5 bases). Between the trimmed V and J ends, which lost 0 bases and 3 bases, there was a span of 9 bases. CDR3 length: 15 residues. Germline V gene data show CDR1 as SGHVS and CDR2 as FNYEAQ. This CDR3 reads CASSLASVSYNEQFF. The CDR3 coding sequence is TGTGCCAGCAGCTTAGCTAGCGTGAGCTACAATGAGCAGTTCTTC. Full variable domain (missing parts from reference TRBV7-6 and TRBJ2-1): GAGVSQSPRYKVTKRGQDVALRCDPISGHVSLYWYRQALGQGPEFLTYFNYEAQQDKSGLPNDRFSAERPEGSISTLTIQRTEQRDSAMYRCASSLASVSYNEQFFGPGTRLTVL.

As DNA, the CDR3 is TGTGCCAGCAGCTTAGAGGGACAGGGGTTCCTCGAGCAGTACTTC. Its translation is CASSLEGQGFLEQYF. The V call is TRBV7-2, the J call TRBJ2-7; the match to TRBD1 covers 10 bases. V was pared by 1 base and J by 6 bases, with 6 bases of the junction left unmatched. The CDR3 has 15 amino acids. From germline, CDR1 is SGHTA and CDR2 FQGNSA.

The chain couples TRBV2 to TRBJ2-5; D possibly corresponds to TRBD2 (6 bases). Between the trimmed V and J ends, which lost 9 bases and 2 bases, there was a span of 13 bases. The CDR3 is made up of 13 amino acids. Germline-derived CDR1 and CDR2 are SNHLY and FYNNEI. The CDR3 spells CASTTSSQETQYF. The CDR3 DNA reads TGTGCCAGTACTACTAGCTCTCAAGAGACCCAGTACTTC.